The entry below describes one T cell receptor beta chain. What it binds is not known. The sample comes from a study of CXCR3-negative and CXCR3-positive naive CD8 T cells. The CDR3 is made up of 16 amino acids. Germline V gene data show CDR1 as LNHDA and CDR2 as SQIVND (reference sequence). Every subset of CD8+ T cells was sorted in triplicate at 300,000 cells each. General study points: Sequencing showed both naive subsets with comparably high diversity, and memory CD8+ cells much lower.

It was by 5' RACE with UMI labels that the TRB cDNA libraries were prepared. With the 5' RACE reads reprocessed, TCRdb shows one record per CDR3 protein and no DNA. This repertoire includes 6,000 to 8,500 distinct CDR3 sequences. J is TRBJ1-2 and V is TRBV19. Source material: naive CXCR3- CD8+ T cells from blood. Subset noted: CD45RO-CCR7+CD27+CD95- naive CD8+ T cells lacking CXCR3 (TNR3-). The clonotype comes from a human donor in good health. Some clones in this sample may be carry-over from other donors' samples. CDR3 amino acids: CASSPVWGETNYGYTF.